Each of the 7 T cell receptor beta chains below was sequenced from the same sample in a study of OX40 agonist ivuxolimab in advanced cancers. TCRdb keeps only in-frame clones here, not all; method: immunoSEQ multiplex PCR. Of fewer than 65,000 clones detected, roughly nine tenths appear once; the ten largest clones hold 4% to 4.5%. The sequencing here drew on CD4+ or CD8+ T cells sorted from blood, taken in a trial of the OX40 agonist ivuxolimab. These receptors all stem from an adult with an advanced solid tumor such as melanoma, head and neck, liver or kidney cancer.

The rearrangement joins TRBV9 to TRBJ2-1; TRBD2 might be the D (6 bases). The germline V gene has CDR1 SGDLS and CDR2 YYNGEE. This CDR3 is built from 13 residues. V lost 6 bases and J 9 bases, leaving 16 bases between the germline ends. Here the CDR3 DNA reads TGTGCCAGCATCGGGGGTGGGGAGAGTGAGCAGTTCTTC. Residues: CASIGGGESEQFF.

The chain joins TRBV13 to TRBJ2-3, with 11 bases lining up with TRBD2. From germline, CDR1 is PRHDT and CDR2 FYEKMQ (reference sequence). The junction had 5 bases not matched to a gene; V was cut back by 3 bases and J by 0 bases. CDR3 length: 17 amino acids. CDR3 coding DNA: TGTGCCAGCAGCTTCGGAGTAGCGGGAGGGAGCACAGATACGCAGTATTTT. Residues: CASSFGVAGGSTDTQYF.

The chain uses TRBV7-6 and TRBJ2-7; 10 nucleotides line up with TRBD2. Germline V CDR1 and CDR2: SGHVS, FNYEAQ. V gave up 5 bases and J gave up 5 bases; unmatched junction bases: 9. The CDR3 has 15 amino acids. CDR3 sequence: CASSPLLAGLHEQYV. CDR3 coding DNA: TGTGCCAGCAGCCCACTACTAGCGGGGCTCCACGAGCAGTACGTC.

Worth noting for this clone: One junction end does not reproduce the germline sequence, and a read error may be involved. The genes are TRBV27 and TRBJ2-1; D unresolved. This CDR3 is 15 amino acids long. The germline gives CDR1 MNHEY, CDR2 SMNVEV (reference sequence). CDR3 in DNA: TGTGCCAGCAGTTTGGAGCCGCCGGCGGTCAATGGGCAGTTCTTC. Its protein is CASSLEPPAVNGQFF.

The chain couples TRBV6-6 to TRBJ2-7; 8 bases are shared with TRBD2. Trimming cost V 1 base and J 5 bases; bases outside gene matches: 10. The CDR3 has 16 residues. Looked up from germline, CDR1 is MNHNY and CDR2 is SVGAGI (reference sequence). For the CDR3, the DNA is TGTGCCAGCAGTTACTTGAGCGGGGGAGGTTTTGACGAGCAGTACGTC. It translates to CASSYLSGGGFDEQYV.

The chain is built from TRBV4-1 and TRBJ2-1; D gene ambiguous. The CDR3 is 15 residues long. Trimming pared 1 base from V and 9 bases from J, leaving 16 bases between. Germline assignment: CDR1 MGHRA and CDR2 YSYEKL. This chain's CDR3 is CASSQGPQVLGEQFF. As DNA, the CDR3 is TGCGCCAGCAGCCAAGGACCGCAGGTGCTGGGTGAGCAGTTCTTC.

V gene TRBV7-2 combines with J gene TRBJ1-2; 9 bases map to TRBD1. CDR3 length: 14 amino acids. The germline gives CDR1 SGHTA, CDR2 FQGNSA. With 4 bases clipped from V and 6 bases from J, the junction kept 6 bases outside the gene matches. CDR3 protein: CASSSWDRENGYTF. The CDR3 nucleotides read TGTGCCAGCAGCTCCTGGGACAGGGAAAATGGCTACACCTTC. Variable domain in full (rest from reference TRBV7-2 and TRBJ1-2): GAGVSQSPSNKVTEKGKDVELRCDPISGHTALYWYRQSLGQGLEFLIYFQGNSAPDKSGLPSDRFSAERTGGSVSTLTIQRTQQEDSAVYLCASSSWDRENGYTFGSGTRLTVV.